This T cell receptor (beta chain) was documented in a study of neoadjuvant anti-PD-1 for oral cavity cancer. About the study: Most patients had three to four biweekly doses of 3 mg/kg nivolumab before resection. Patients without progression got a fourth dose around day 43.

TCRdb's table, derived via immunoSEQ multiplex PCR, lists solely in-frame clones and lacks some. Of approximately 67,000 clones listed, approximately 82% were seen once; the top ten hold roughly 3.5%. Unmatched junction bases numbered 2, after V lost 2 bases and J lost 3 bases. Per the germline V gene, CDR1 is LNHDA and CDR2 is SQIVND (reference sequence). The CDR3 is made up of 14 amino acids. Study-wide findings and caveats: Non-responders to neoadjuvant nivolumab had significantly more clonal PBMC T cells than responders.

Turning to this clone: Its antigen is as yet unknown.

Cohort: HPV-negative, locally advanced oral cavity squamous cell carcinoma patients. The chain joins TRBV19 to TRBJ2-7, with TRBD1 matching 9 bases. The material sequenced was PBMCs, taken before nivolumab (anti-PD-1) treatment. The receptor was isolated from a person between 35 and 79 years old with oral cavity squamous cell carcinoma. The CDR3, as DNA: TGTGCCAGTAGTATATACAGGGGGCTCTACGAGCAGTACTTC. Translated, it gives CASSIYRGLYEQYF.